What follows are 32 T cell receptor beta chains derived from one specimen sequenced in a study of T-cell reconstitution after alpha-beta-depleted transplantation in children. Unique molecular identifiers were used to barcode this TCRbeta library. TCRdb independently ran MiXCR on the PCR reads; one entry per CDR3 protein. The sample lists about 250,000 distinct CDR3 sequences, 20% to 30% seen once, with around 4.8% in the top ten. Sequencing used PBMCs, mostly from graft donor cells, obtained 360 days after TCRalphabeta/CD19-depleted stem cell transplant. The receptors originated from a female patient aged 2-9 years who had a stem cell transplant for congenital amegakaryocytic thrombocytopenia, so the T cells may come from the graft donor.

This clonotype was counted at least ten times. The chain combines TRBV15 with TRBJ2-1; no clear D gene. Germline V gives CDR1 LNHNV, CDR2 YYDKDF (reference sequence). The CDR3 extends over 13 amino acids. The V end was cut by 1 base, the J end by 2 bases, with 3 bases between. In DNA, the CDR3 is TGTGCCACCAGCAGAGCCACCTACAATGAGCAGTTCTTC. Translation: CATSRATYNEQFF. Full variable domain (rest looked up from reference TRBV15 and TRBJ2-1): DAMVIQNPRYQVTQFGKPVTLSCSQTLNHNVMYWYQQKSSQAPKLLFHYYDKDFNNEADTPDNFQSRRPNTSFCFLDIRSPGLGDTAMYLCATSRATYNEQFFGPGTRLTVL.

This clonotype was detected only a few times. The V and J genes are TRBV2 and TRBJ2-1, with a possible D match to TRBD2 (6 bases). The CDR3 length is 14 residues. The germline V gene encodes CDR1 SNHLY and CDR2 FYNNEI. With 8 bases removed from V and 4 bases from J, the gap between germline ends came to 15 bases. The CDR3 bases are TGTGCCAGCGCCCGGGTTGGGGGGTACAATGAGCAGTTCTTC. Protein: CASARVGGYNEQFF.

The CDR3 DNA reads as TGCGCCAGCAGCCCGTCCGGGGGGGGCACAGATACGCAGTATTTT. It translates to CASSPSGGGTDTQYF. This chain joins TRBV5-1 and TRBJ2-3, with 8 bases lining up with TRBD2. In germline, CDR1 is SGHRS, CDR2 YFSETQ. With V trimmed by 4 bases and J by 1 base, 5 bases remained unmatched. The CDR3 is made up of 15 amino acids.

The chain carries TRBV4-1 and TRBJ2-7; D unclear. Trimming removed 1 base from V and 0 bases from J, with 10 bases in between. The germline V gene encodes CDR1 MGHRA and CDR2 YSYEKL. The CDR3 is 15 amino acids. The CDR3 sequence is CASSQALTGSYEQYF. Here the CDR3 DNA reads TGCGCCAGCAGCCAAGCTTTGACGGGCTCCTACGAGCAGTACTTC.

Only one count was recorded for this clonotype. The rearrangement uses TRBV28 and TRBJ2-5; TRBD2 might be the D (5 bases). Trimming left V 3 bases short and J 5 bases short, with 13 bases between. Germline CDR1 and CDR2: MDHEN and SYDVKM. This CDR3 comprises 14 residues. CDR3 sequence reads: CASSFSSGWETQYF. The CDR3 bases are TGTGCCAGCAGTTTTTCGAGCGGCTGGGAGACCCAGTACTTC.

This clonotype has a handful of counts. The V gene is TRBV3-1, the J gene TRBJ2-3; TRBD2 matches 12 bases. The ends lost 1 base at V and 5 bases at J; junction bases unmatched: 7. This CDR3 spans 17 amino acids. The germline gives CDR1 LGHDT, CDR2 YNNKEL (reference sequence). CDR3 coding DNA: TGTGCCAGCAGCCAAGCCCTAGCGGGGGGGCCTTTAGATACGCAGTATTTT. Encoded protein: CASSQALAGGPLDTQYF.

The J gene is TRBJ2-5, the V gene TRBV25-1; 7 bases fit TRBD2. The ends lost 3 bases at V and 4 bases at J; junction bases unmatched: 8. The CDR3 totals 15 residues. Looked up from germline, CDR1 is MGHDK and CDR2 is SYGVNS. The CDR3 region has the DNA TGTGCCAGCAGTGAGGGGGGGGTCTTGGGAGAGACCCAGTACTTC. Amino acid sequence: CASSEGGVLGETQYF. The full variable domain, completed using reference TRBV25-1 and TRBJ2-5, is EADIYQTPRYLVIGTGKKITLECSQTMGHDKMYWYQQDPGMELHLIHYSYGVNSTEKGDLSSESTVSRIRTEHFPLTLESARPSHTSQYLCASSEGGVLGETQYFGPGTRLLVL.

This clonotype came up a few times. This sequence joins TRBV9 and TRBJ2-2; D gene unclear. This CDR3 comprises 16 residues. CDR1 and CDR2 from the germline V gene are SGDLS and YYNGEE. V was trimmed by 3 bases and J by 0 bases, leaving 12 bases between them. Written as DNA, the CDR3 is TGTGCCAGCAGCGCATTGCCCAGCCCGAACACCGGGGAGCTGTTTTTT. As protein: CASSALPSPNTGELFF.

A note on this clonotype: A much larger clone lies one base from this, so it may be a read error. The chain combines TRBV5-1 with TRBJ2-1, with 9 bases aligning to TRBD2. The CDR3 runs 15 residues. The germline CDR1 and CDR2 sequences are SGHRS and YFSETQ. Written as DNA, the CDR3 is TGCGCCAGCAGATTGGTTTTAGCGGGGGACAATGAGCAGTTCTTC. Protein: CASRLVLAGDNEQFF.

This clonotype came up a few times. CDR3 bases: TGCAGTGCTAGACGGGCCCCAACGGAACTGTTTTTT. It encodes CSARRAPTELFF. The V call is TRBV20-1, the J call TRBJ1-4; D is uncertain. In germline, CDR1 is DFQATT, CDR2 SNEGSKA (reference sequence). CDR3 size: 12 residues. Trimming removed 2 bases at V and 12 bases at J, with 13 bases between.

This rearrangement joins TRBV2 to TRBJ2-4; no reliable D call. The germline V gene encodes CDR1 SNHLY and CDR2 FYNNEI. V lost 7 bases, J lost 6 bases, and 16 bases lay in between. The CDR3 covers 14 residues. The CDR3, as DNA: TGTGCCAGCAAGCCATGGCAGTATCTAAACATTCAGTACTTC. Amino acid sequence: CASKPWQYLNIQYF.

The chain recombines TRBV25-1 with TRBJ2-1; 9 positions match TRBD1. V lost 3 bases to trimming and J lost 10 bases; unmatched junction nucleotides: 10. The CDR3 runs 15 residues. CDR1 is MGHDK and CDR2 is SYGVNS in the germline V gene. This chain's CDR3 is CASSEYRGQVWEQFF. The DNA for the CDR3 is TGTGCCAGCAGTGAGTACAGGGGGCAGGTATGGGAGCAGTTCTTC.

This clonotype has only a few counts. The chain has TRBV3-1 and TRBJ2-7; the match to TRBD2 covers 9 bases. The CDR3 consists of 17 residues. V trimming: 1 base; J trimming: 5 bases; junction bases outside the gene matches: 12. Germline assignment: CDR1 LGHDT and CDR2 YNNKEL (reference sequence). The CDR3 is CASSQVVRGGAPNEQYF. In nucleotides, the CDR3 is TGTGCCAGCAGCCAAGTAGTTCGCGGGGGGGCTCCCAACGAGCAGTACTTC.

This chain joins TRBV20-1 and TRBJ2-7; D may be TRBD1 or TRBD2 (9 bases each). This CDR3 has 21 amino acids. Trimming removed 0 bases at V and 3 bases at J, with 33 bases between. Germline V gives CDR1 DFQATT, CDR2 SNEGSKA (reference sequence). CDR3 in DNA: TGCAGTGCTAGAGAGGGGGACAGGGTTCGGGCTAGCGGGAAAGATGGCTACGAGCAGTACTTC. Translation gives CSAREGDRVRASGKDGYEQYF.

This clonotype was detected only a few times. V gene TRBV4-3 combines with J gene TRBJ2-5; D is undetermined. Trimming removed 4 bases at V and 5 bases at J, with 17 bases between. Germline V lookup: CDR1 LGHNA, CDR2 YSLEER. The CDR3 spans 15 residues. CDR3 in amino acids: CASSPRTTSGETQYF. CDR3 DNA: TGCGCCAGCAGCCCCAGGACCACCTCGGGCGAGACCCAGTACTTC.

This clonotype was detected a few times. The chain carries TRBV27 and TRBJ1-2; 7 nucleotides match TRBD1. CDR1 and CDR2 (germline): MNHEY, SMNVEV (reference sequence). The CDR3 covers 17 residues. The J segment lost 0 bases and the V segment lost 3 bases, leaving 10 bases of the junction unmatched. In DNA form, the CDR3 reads TGTGCCAGCAGTTTCCTGAGGGGGCAAGGGACTAACTATGGCTACACCTTC. It yields the protein CASSFLRGQGTNYGYTF.

This clonotype came up a few times. The CDR3 region is CASRNTYGYTF. DNA for the CDR3: TGTGCCAGCAGGAACACATATGGCTACACCTTC. V gene TRBV2 combines with J gene TRBJ1-2, with unresolved D. CDR3 length: 11 residues. V was shortened by 6 bases and J by 5 bases, with 7 bases between the two germline ends. CDR1 is SNHLY and CDR2 is FYNNEI in the germline V gene. Supplemented by reference TRBV2 and TRBJ1-2, the full variable domain reads EPEVTQTPSHQVTQMGQEVILRCVPISNHLYFYWYRQILGQKVEFLVSFYNNEISEKSEIFDDQFSVERPDGSNFTLKIRSTKLEDSAMYFCASRNTYGYTFGSGTRLTVV.

The V and J genes are TRBV6-7 and TRBJ2-1; the D is unclear. TRBV6-7 belongs to the ORF category, with a function that is uncertain. This CDR3 comprises 14 residues. The V and J ends lost 5 bases and 3 bases respectively, with 11 bases between them. Written as DNA, the CDR3 is TGTGCCAGCAGTACCCGCCCTAGCTACAATGAGCAGTTCTTC. Protein: CASSTRPSYNEQFF.

The CDR3 here is CASSLEQGKLETQYF. For the CDR3, the DNA is TGCGCCAGCAGCTTGGAACAGGGTAAATTGGAGACCCAGTACTTC. The chain links TRBV5-1 to TRBJ2-5; tentative D call: TRBD1 (6 bases). The CDR3 is 15 amino acids. Trimming stripped 0 bases from V and 5 bases from J, with 14 bases between. The germline V gene encodes CDR1 SGHRS and CDR2 YFSETQ.

The chain carries TRBV7-6 and TRBJ2-2, with a possible D match to TRBD2 (5 bases). V lost 1 base and J 8 bases, leaving 8 bases between the germline ends. This CDR3 has 13 residues. Germline loops: CDR1 SGHVS, CDR2 FNYEAQ. CDR3 residues: CASSLEVAGELFF. The CDR3 DNA sequence: TGTGCCAGCAGCTTAGAGGTAGCGGGGGAGCTGTTTTTT. Full variable domain (outside the CDR3, taken from reference TRBV7-6 and TRBJ2-2): GAGVSQSPRYKVTKRGQDVALRCDPISGHVSLYWYRQALGQGPEFLTYFNYEAQQDKSGLPNDRFSAERPEGSISTLTIQRTEQRDSAMYRCASSLEVAGELFFGEGSRLTVL.

This clonotype was observed a handful of times. The rearrangement links TRBV20-1 to TRBJ1-1, with TRBD1 as a possible D gene (5 bases). Germline V lookup: CDR1 DFQATT, CDR2 SNEGSKA (reference sequence). This CDR3 is 14 amino acids long. With 2 bases removed from V and 7 bases from J, the gap between germline ends came to 17 bases. CDR3 DNA: TGCAGTGCTAGAACATCAGGAGGTGGGGGTGAAGCTTTCTTT. This gives the protein CSARTSGGGGEAFF.

The V gene is TRBV5-1, the J gene TRBJ2-3; no firm D call. CDR3 length: 13 amino acids. The V and J ends lost 4 bases and 2 bases respectively, with 8 bases between them. CDR1 SGHRS and CDR2 YFSETQ come from the germline V gene. The CDR3 reads CASSASSTDTQYF. CDR3 in DNA: TGCGCCAGCAGCGCCAGCTCCACAGATACGCAGTATTTT. The whole variable domain, remainder taken from reference TRBV5-1 and TRBJ2-3, is KAGVTQTPRYLIKTRGQQVTLSCSPISGHRSVSWYQQTPGQGLQFLFEYFSETQRNKGNFPGRFSGRQFSNSRSEMNVSTLELGDSALYLCASSASSTDTQYFGPGTRLTVL.

In its sample, this clonotype was seen once. The gene calls are TRBV5-4 and TRBJ2-3; the match to TRBD2 covers 9 bases. Per the germline V gene, CDR1 is SGHNT and CDR2 is YYREEE (reference sequence). The trim removed 0 bases at V and 4 bases at J, leaving 9 bases unmatched. The CDR3 is 17 amino acids. The CDR3 coding sequence is TGTGCCAGCAGCTTGGCCGGGAGCGGGGGGCCCCCAGATACGCAGTATTTT. Protein sequence: CASSLAGSGGPPDTQYF.

This clonotype was observed many times. This chain joins TRBV29-1 and TRBJ2-7; D may be TRBD1 (5 bases). Trimming took 6 bases from V and 4 from J, leaving 10 bases between them. Per germline, CDR1 SQVTM and CDR2 ANQGSEA. The CDR3 extends over 11 amino acids. CDR3 coding DNA: TGCAGCGTGGGCAGGGATTACGAGCAGTACTTC. Translating gives CSVGRDYEQYF.

The genes are TRBV25-1 and TRBJ2-7; TRBD1 agrees at 10 bases. CDR3 length: 16 amino acids. CDR1 is MGHDK, CDR2 SYGVNS, per germline. V shed 6 bases and J 5 bases; nucleotides not matched to a gene: 13. The CDR3 region has the DNA TGTGCCAGCAGCCCGACAGGGGGCTTAGGAAGTAACGAGCAGTACTTC. Translated, it gives CASSPTGGLGSNEQYF.

This chain connects TRBV28 to TRBJ2-1; 7 nucleotides line up with TRBD2. Germline CDR1 MDHEN, CDR2 SYDVKM. The CDR3 is 15 amino acids. V shed 2 bases and J 7 bases; nucleotides not matched to a gene: 8. This chain's CDR3 is CASSLAGVLKNEQFF. The CDR3, as DNA: TGTGCCAGCAGTTTAGCGGGAGTTCTAAAGAATGAGCAGTTCTTC. Supplemented by reference TRBV28 and TRBJ2-1, the full variable domain reads DVKVTQSSRYLVKRTGEKVFLECVQDMDHENMFWYRQDPGLGLRLIYFSYDVKMKEKGDIPEGYSVSREKKERFSLILESASTNQTSMYLCASSLAGVLKNEQFFGPGTRLTVL.

This clonotype was counted only a few times. The V gene is TRBV12-3 or TRBV12-4, the J gene TRBJ1-2, with TRBD1 matching 8 bases. This CDR3 region has 15 residues. V shed 1 base, J shed 5 bases, and the junction held 6 bases outside the gene matches. CDR3 loop: CASSLGRTGWYGYTF. The DNA of the CDR3 is TGTGCCAGCAGTTTAGGCCGGACAGGGTGGTATGGCTACACCTTC.

The chain is built from TRBV10-2 and TRBJ2-7; no definite D call. V was cut by 3 bases and J by 1 base, with 10 bases left in between. From germline, CDR1 is WSHSY and CDR2 SAAADI. This CDR3 spans 14 amino acids. As DNA, the CDR3 is TGCGCCAGCAGTGACCCGGACCGTTCCTACGAGCAGTACTTC. Residues: CASSDPDRSYEQYF.

In regard to this clonotype: A much more abundant neighbour one base away suggests this may be a read error. The chain recombines TRBV12-3 or TRBV12-4 with TRBJ2-5; TRBD2 aligns across 11 bases. V lost 8 bases to trimming and J lost 2 bases; unmatched junction nucleotides: 10. This CDR3 has 16 residues. The CDR3 region is CASGSPGTSGQETQYF. CDR3 sequence (DNA): TGTGCCAGCGGTTCCCCTGGGACTAGCGGTCAAGAGACCCAGTACTTC.

The sample holds many counts of this clonotype. The V and J genes are TRBV4-1 and TRBJ1-2; weak D call: TRBD1 (5 bases). CDR3 length: 16 residues. V was cut by 2 bases and J by 1 base, with 14 bases left in between. Germline-derived CDR1 and CDR2 are MGHRA and YSYEKL. The CDR3: CASSQPKGPSNYGYTF. The CDR3 DNA is TGCGCCAGCAGCCAACCAAAGGGGCCGAGTAACTATGGCTACACCTTC.

The CDR3 sequence is CASTNWGNEQFF. The DNA of the CDR3 is TGTGCCAGCACGAATTGGGGCAATGAGCAGTTCTTC. The rearrangement links TRBV6-5 to TRBJ2-1; D not certain. V was cut by 7 bases and J by 6 bases, with 10 bases left in between. CDR1 is MNHEY, CDR2 SVGAGI, per germline. The CDR3 contains 12 residues.

The V gene is TRBV7-9, the J gene TRBJ1-1; D not certain. Trimming shortened V by 1 base and J by 1 base, and 7 bases separated the two germline ends. Germline CDR1 SEHNR, CDR2 FQNEAQ (reference sequence). The CDR3 is 14 amino acids. The CDR3 is CASSLVSKNTEAFF. Here the CDR3 DNA reads TGTGCCAGCAGCTTAGTGTCCAAGAACACTGAAGCTTTCTTT.